The entry that follows covers one T cell receptor beta chain sequence. Its antigen is not identified. The data were produced by immunoSEQ multiplex PCR, yet TCRdb's version contains in-frame clones alone and is incomplete. The sample has tens of thousands of clones, more than 75% seen once; the top ten hold around 0.86%. This specimen comes from a study of OX40 agonist ivuxolimab in advanced cancers. Across the whole study: The study gave patients intravenous ivuxolimab at 0.01 to 10 mg/kg every 2 weeks. General study points: At 0.1 to 3.0 mg/kg and by week 6, CD4+ and CD8+ T cells in the blood had expanded clonally.

The CDR3 length is 17 residues. Germline lookup yields CDR1 PRHDT and CDR2 FYEKMQ (reference sequence). V was pared by 5 bases and J by 6 bases, with 15 bases of the junction left unmatched. The chain combines TRBV13 with TRBJ1-1, with 10 bases aligning to TRBD1. Sequencing was performed on CD4+ or CD8+ T cells sorted from blood, taken in a trial of the OX40 agonist ivuxolimab. This clonotype originated in an adult with an advanced solid tumor such as melanoma, head and neck, liver or kidney cancer. CDR3 nucleotide sequence: TGTGCCAGCAGCCAAGACAGGGGGCGCGGGTCAATCGCTGAAGCTTTCTTT. This translates into CASSQDRGRGSIAEAFF.